This TCR beta chain was documented in a study of T cell repertoires in cytomegalovirus infection. Study-wide context: CMV epitopes in the study were HLA-C-restricted (recently identified) and HLA-B-restricted (well studied). It was the public TCR beta signatures that indicated both CMV infection and matching HLA type.

TCRdb re-derived calls from the reads in MiXCR, one entry per CDR3 protein. This sample carries roughly 160,000 distinct CDR3 sequences, roughly a fifth of them seen once, and the ten largest clones take 20% to 30%. Germline-derived CDR1 and CDR2 are SQVTM and ANQGSEA. The CDR3 consists of 12 residues. Trimming took off 2 bases at V and 5 bases at J, with 9 bases between the two ends. This clonotype was seen more than once but under ten times. Its specificity is unknown. The sequence was collected from a human donor in good health (CMV status not recorded). Some clones in this sample may be carry-over from other donors' samples. The chain has TRBV29-1 and TRBJ1-2, with D tentatively TRBD1 (5 bases). Sequenced here: CD8+ T cells from cultured PBMCs, sampled from culture after CMV antigen stimulation. The DNA for the CDR3 is TGCAGCGTTGAATGGAGGGGATATGGCTACACCTTC. Encoded protein: CSVEWRGYGYTF.